This T cell receptor (beta chain) appears in the sequencing data of a study of T cells in Graves' hyperthyroidism and ophthalmopathy. Amplification of TCR beta CDR3 regions used RNA as the template. RT-PCR in the first round (using the HTBI primer set) targeted the TCR CDR3. TCRdb analysed the multiplex PCR reads with MiXCR anew, one entry per CDR3 protein. The repertoire holds hundreds of thousands of distinct CDR3 sequences, with about 20% as singletons. The CDR3 has 15 amino acids. The V end lost 3 bases, the J end lost 3 bases, and 15 bases lay between the germline ends. Germline CDR1 reads SGHAT; CDR2 reads FQNNGV.

What was sequenced was blood. This clonotype originated in a man aged 35 to 55 with Graves' ophthalmopathy. The gene calls are TRBV11-2 and TRBJ2-7; D is perhaps TRBD1 (6 bases). This CDR3 reads CASSFGAGEGYEQYF. CDR3 nucleotides: TGTGCCAGCAGCTTCGGGGCAGGGGAAGGCTACGAGCAGTACTTC.